The source of this T cell receptor beta chain is a study of T-cell reconstitution after alpha-beta-depleted transplantation in children. Notes on the study in general: Newly produced T cells mostly accounted for T-cell counts and diversity one year post-transplant. It was reported that alpha-beta T cells came from several hundred expanded graft clones (about two months after transplant).

Preparation of the TCRbeta library was carried out with unique molecular identifiers. TCRdb processed the PCR reads anew with MiXCR; each CDR3 protein has one entry. The sample has some 830,000 distinct CDR3 sequences, 16% seen once. This clonotype was seen ten or more times. Its antigen is undetermined. The CDR3 loop spans 11 amino acids. Trimming removed 7 bases from V and 4 bases from J, with 8 bases in between. In germline, CDR1 is SQVTM, CDR2 ANQGSEA. The sequences come from PBMCs, mostly from graft donor cells, collected 360 days after TCRalphabeta/CD19-depleted stem cell transplant. The chain employs TRBV29-1 and TRBJ2-1; no clear D gene. This receptor was identified in a male patient aged 5 to 17 who had a stem cell transplant for acute lymphoblastic leukemia, so the T cells may come from the graft donor. The CDR3 DNA reads TGCAGCGCTGATCAGTACAATGAGCAGTTCTTC. Translated: CSADQYNEQFF.